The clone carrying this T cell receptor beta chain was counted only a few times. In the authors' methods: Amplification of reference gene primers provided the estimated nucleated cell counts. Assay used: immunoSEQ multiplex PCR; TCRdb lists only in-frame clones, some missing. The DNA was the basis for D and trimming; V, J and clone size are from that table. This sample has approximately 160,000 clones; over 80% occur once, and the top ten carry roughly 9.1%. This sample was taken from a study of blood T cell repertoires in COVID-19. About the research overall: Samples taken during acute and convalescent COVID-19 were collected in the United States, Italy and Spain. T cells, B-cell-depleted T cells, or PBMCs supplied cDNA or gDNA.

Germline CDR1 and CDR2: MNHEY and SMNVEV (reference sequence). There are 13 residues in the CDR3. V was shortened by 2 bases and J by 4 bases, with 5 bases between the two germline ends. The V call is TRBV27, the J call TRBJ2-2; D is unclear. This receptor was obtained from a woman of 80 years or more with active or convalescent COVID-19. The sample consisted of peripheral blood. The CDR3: CASSLLGTGELFF. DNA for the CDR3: TGTGCCAGCAGTTTACTCGGCACCGGGGAGCTGTTTTTT.